This T cell receptor (beta chain) stems from a study of cytomegalovirus exposure and HLA in healthy donors. Study-wide results and caveats: HLA restriction was apparent for most CMV-associated TCR beta chains in a later analysis.

Notes on this clone: Its antigen is still unknown.

Trimming took 3 bases from V and 2 from J; bases not matched to a gene: 11. This CDR3 contains 17 residues. Germline values: CDR1 SGHRS, CDR2 YFSETQ. Vbeta (60) and Jbeta (13) primers were used in the PCR. Using immunoSEQ multiplex PCR, the repertoire was profiled, and TCRdb retains in-frame clones only, with some absent. The table shows some 190,000 clones, with roughly 80% occurring only once. The sequenced sample consisted of PBMCs. The TCR was taken from a girl aged 5-17 years in good health and CMV-seropositive. The chain has TRBV5-1 and TRBJ1-2, with 9 positions matching TRBD1. CDR3 loop: CASSSETGGKKNYGYTF. CDR3 bases: TGCGCCAGCAGCTCGGAGACAGGGGGTAAGAAGAACTATGGCTACACCTTC.